What follows is one T cell receptor (beta chain) and its context. These data are taken from a study of blood T cell repertoires in COVID-19. Study at large: Samples representing acute and convalescent COVID-19 were sourced from the United States, Italy and Spain.

Participants, about 18 to 95 years old, spanned some 23 US areas. Participants in the exposed group had met a COVID-19 case in the 2 weeks before joining the study. Germline V lookup: CDR1 SGDLS, CDR2 YYNGEE. CDR3 length: 15 amino acids. With V trimmed by 0 bases and J by 8 bases, 7 bases remained unmatched. The protocol was immunoSEQ multiplex PCR, while the TCRdb copy is restricted to in-frame clones and leaves out a portion. The sample has 200,000 to 250,000 clones, roughly 80% seen once. Source material: PBMCs or T cells enriched from blood (not recorded which). The gene calls are TRBV9 and TRBJ2-2; 7 bases agree with TRBD2. The clonotype originates from a woman in her 40s who had been exposed to COVID-19. CDR3 bases: TGTGCCAGCAGCGTAGCATCCGGGAGGACGGGGGAGCTGTTTTTT. It specifies CASSVASGRTGELFF.